The rows below give T cell receptor beta chains drawn from one sample of a study of OX40 agonist ivuxolimab in advanced cancers. Clones were read by immunoSEQ multiplex PCR, and TCRdb kept only the in-frame ones, dropping some. The sample yields approximately 45,000 clones, roughly 87% seen once. Sequences were derived from CD4+ or CD8+ T cells sorted from blood, sampled in a trial of the OX40 agonist ivuxolimab. These receptor sequences come from an adult with an advanced solid tumor such as melanoma, head and neck, liver or kidney cancer. The CDR3 runs from the conserved cysteine through the conserved F or W. Fields, in order: D gene, V gene, clone size, J gene, CDR3 protein, CDR3 DNA. D genes are given only for firm matches. Rows give clone size only sometimes, using once, few, many, or a class for an expanded clone.

D gene: -
V gene: TRBV29-1
clone size: -
J gene: TRBJ1-1
CDR3 protein: CSGTGIGGINTEAFF
CDR3 DNA: TGCAGCGGAACCGGGATCGGCGGGATTAACACTGAAGCTTTCTTT

D gene: TRBD2
V gene: TRBV28
clone size: once
J gene: TRBJ2-3
CDR3 protein: CASSAGLAGGSSTDTQYF
CDR3 DNA: TGTGCCAGCAGTGCCGGACTAGCGGGGGGCTCCAGCACAGATACGCAGTATTTT

D gene: TRBD2
V gene: TRBV4-3
clone size: -
J gene: TRBJ2-3
CDR3 protein: CASSQGVLAGGPDTQYF
CDR3 DNA: TGCGCCAGCAGCCAAGGCGTACTAGCGGGGGGCCCAGATACGCAGTATTTT

D gene: TRBD1
V gene: TRBV4-1
clone size: -
J gene: TRBJ1-1
CDR3 protein: CASSQEAGQGTEAFF
CDR3 DNA: TGCGCCAGCAGCCAAGAAGCCGGACAGGGAACTGAAGCTTTCTTT

D gene: -
V gene: TRBV9
clone size: -
J gene: TRBJ2-3
CDR3 protein: CASSVDQGSRSTDTQYF
CDR3 DNA: TGTGCCAGCAGCGTAGATCAGGGCTCACGCAGCACAGATACGCAGTATTTT

D gene: TRBD2
V gene: TRBV7-6
clone size: -
J gene: TRBJ2-2
CDR3 protein: CASSGGGNTGELFF
CDR3 DNA: TGTGCCAGCAGCGGGGGGGGGAACACCGGGGAGCTGTTTTTT

D gene: TRBD1
V gene: TRBV6-6
clone size: -
J gene: TRBJ1-5
CDR3 protein: CASSLQGGARPQHF
CDR3 DNA: TGTGCCAGCAGCCTCCAGGGGGGGGCGCGCCCCCAGCATTTT

D gene: -
V gene: TRBV5-1
clone size: -
J gene: TRBJ1-4
CDR3 protein: CASSYTLGTNEKLFF
CDR3 DNA: TGCGCCAGCAGCTACACATTGGGAACTAATGAAAAACTGTTTTTT

D gene: TRBD2
V gene: TRBV4-3
clone size: -
J gene: TRBJ2-1
CDR3 protein: CASSQDAGGMNEQFF
CDR3 DNA: TGCGCCAGCAGCCAAGATGCGGGGGGCATGAATGAGCAGTTCTTC

D gene: -
V gene: TRBV7-6
clone size: -
J gene: TRBJ1-1
CDR3 protein: CASSHGPYGENTEAFF
CDR3 DNA: TGTGCCAGCAGCCACGGGCCCTACGGGGAGAACACTGAAGCTTTCTTT

D gene: -
V gene: TRBV19
clone size: -
J gene: TRBJ1-5
CDR3 protein: CASSMGPFSANQPQHF
CDR3 DNA: TGTGCCAGTAGTATGGGCCCCTTTAGCGCGAATCAGCCCCAGCATTTT

D gene: TRBD1
V gene: TRBV11-2
clone size: -
J gene: TRBJ2-1
CDR3 protein: CASSFSGQRIPNEQFF
CDR3 DNA: TGTGCCAGCAGCTTTTCGGGACAGCGTATCCCCAATGAGCAGTTCTTC

D gene: -
V gene: TRBV7-9
clone size: -
J gene: TRBJ1-2
CDR3 protein: CASSSTPGLRAGYTF
CDR3 DNA: TGTGCCAGCAGCTCCACCCCGGGACTTCGAGCTGGCTACACCTTC

D gene: -
V gene: TRBV7-9
clone size: -
J gene: TRBJ2-2
CDR3 protein: CASPPDSVNTGELFF
CDR3 DNA: TGTGCCAGCCCCCCCGATTCGGTAAACACCGGGGAGCTGTTTTTT

D gene: -
V gene: TRBV7-9
clone size: once
J gene: TRBJ2-5
CDR3 protein: CASSPHGETQYF
CDR3 DNA: TGTGCCAGCAGCCCCCACGGGGAGACCCAGTACTTC

D gene: TRBD1
V gene: TRBV7-2
clone size: -
J gene: TRBJ1-5
CDR3 protein: CASSLYPGGLDQPQHF
CDR3 DNA: TGTGCCAGCAGCTTATACCCAGGGGGCCTCGATCAGCCCCAGCATTTT

D gene: -
V gene: TRBV9
clone size: -
J gene: TRBJ1-1
CDR3 protein: CASSEWGHTEAFF
CDR3 DNA: TGTGCCAGCAGCGAGTGGGGGCACACTGAAGCTTTCTTT

D gene: TRBD1
V gene: TRBV28
clone size: -
J gene: TRBJ2-1
CDR3 protein: CASSTDRAYEQFF
CDR3 DNA: TGTGCCAGCAGCACGGACAGGGCCTATGAGCAGTTCTTC

D gene: TRBD1
V gene: TRBV28
clone size: once
J gene: TRBJ1-2
CDR3 protein: CASSLYRPGQGAGGYTF
CDR3 DNA: TGTGCCAGCAGTTTGTATCGGCCGGGACAGGGGGCGGGTGGCTACACCTTC

D gene: -
V gene: TRBV5-5
clone size: few
J gene: TRBJ1-6
CDR3 protein: CASSFEIYNSPLHF
CDR3 DNA: TGTGCCAGCAGCTTCGAGATTTATAATTCACCCCTCCACTTT

D gene: TRBD1
V gene: TRBV5-6
clone size: -
J gene: TRBJ1-1
CDR3 protein: CASSLAGTGGARTEAFF
CDR3 DNA: TGTGCCAGCAGCTTGGCAGGGACAGGGGGCGCGAGAACTGAAGCTTTCTTT

D gene: -
V gene: TRBV9
clone size: -
J gene: TRBJ1-4
CDR3 protein: CASSVGMSPATNEKLFF
CDR3 DNA: TGTGCCAGCAGCGTAGGGATGAGTCCTGCAACTAATGAAAAACTGTTTTTT

D gene: -
V gene: TRBV4-2
clone size: few
J gene: TRBJ2-1
CDR3 protein: CASSSLGSNNEQFF
CDR3 DNA: TGTGCCAGCAGCTCTCTGGGCTCCAACAATGAGCAGTTCTTC

D gene: TRBD1
V gene: TRBV6-1
clone size: -
J gene: TRBJ2-7
CDR3 protein: CASTGTETFYEQYF
CDR3 DNA: TGTGCCAGCACTGGGACAGAGACCTTCTACGAGCAGTACTTC

D gene: -
V gene: TRBV19
clone size: -
J gene: TRBJ1-2
CDR3 protein: CASSRSEPQRLYGYTF
CDR3 DNA: TGTGCCAGTAGTCGATCCGAGCCCCAGAGGCTCTATGGCTACACCTTC

D gene: -
V gene: TRBV5-5
clone size: -
J gene: TRBJ1-2
CDR3 protein: CASSFWSSNYGYTF
CDR3 DNA: TGTGCCAGCAGCTTTTGGAGCTCCAACTATGGCTACACCTTC

D gene: -
V gene: TRBV14
clone size: -
J gene: TRBJ2-3
CDR3 protein: CASSQVSGAGRTDTQYF
CDR3 DNA: TGTGCCAGCAGCCAAGTATCTGGGGCAGGGCGCACAGATACGCAGTATTTT

D gene: -
V gene: TRBV27
clone size: -
J gene: TRBJ1-6
CDR3 protein: CASSLYGNSPLHF
CDR3 DNA: TGTGCCAGCAGTTTATACGGCAATTCACCCCTCCACTTT

D gene: -
V gene: TRBV5-4
clone size: -
J gene: TRBJ1-4
CDR3 protein: CASSLLPSKLDEKLFF
CDR3 DNA: TGTGCCAGCAGCTTGCTTCCAAGCAAGTTGGATGAAAAACTGTTTTTT

D gene: TRBD1
V gene: TRBV4-3
clone size: -
J gene: TRBJ2-5
CDR3 protein: CASSQGQGAWETQYF
CDR3 DNA: TGCGCCAGCAGCCAAGGGCAGGGGGCATGGGAGACCCAGTACTTC

D gene: -
V gene: TRBV13
clone size: once
J gene: TRBJ1-2
CDR3 protein: CASSEGTQNYGYTF
CDR3 DNA: TGTGCCAGCAGCGAGGGGACACAAAACTATGGCTACACCTTC

D gene: -
V gene: TRBV28
clone size: -
J gene: TRBJ2-1
CDR3 protein: CASSQESNEQFF
CDR3 DNA: TGTGCCAGCAGCCAGGAAAGCAATGAGCAGTTCTTC

D gene: TRBD2
V gene: TRBV7-2
clone size: -
J gene: TRBJ2-1
CDR3 protein: CASSFIAGAGNEQFF
CDR3 DNA: TGTGCCAGCAGCTTTATAGCGGGGGCGGGGAATGAGCAGTTCTTC

D gene: -
V gene: TRBV28
clone size: -
J gene: TRBJ1-4
CDR3 protein: CASSGVQGATNEKLFF
CDR3 DNA: TGTGCCAGCAGTGGGGTCCAGGGTGCAACTAATGAAAAACTGTTTTTT

D gene: TRBD2
V gene: TRBV7-6
clone size: -
J gene: TRBJ2-5
CDR3 protein: CASSLAASGGRRETQYF
CDR3 DNA: TGTGCCAGCAGCTTAGCCGCTAGCGGGGGGCGGAGAGAGACCCAGTACTTC

D gene: -
V gene: TRBV4-2
clone size: -
J gene: TRBJ1-1
CDR3 protein: CASSQEFRVENTEAFF
CDR3 DNA: TGTGCCAGCAGCCAAGAATTTAGGGTAGAGAACACTGAAGCTTTCTTT

D gene: -
V gene: TRBV30
clone size: -
J gene: TRBJ1-2
CDR3 protein: CAWSVGGDGYTF
CDR3 DNA: TGTGCCTGGAGTGTCGGGGGGGATGGCTACACCTTC

D gene: -
V gene: TRBV19
clone size: -
J gene: TRBJ1-5
CDR3 protein: CASSIIRDGNQPQHF
CDR3 DNA: TGTGCCAGTAGTATCATCCGGGACGGCAATCAGCCCCAGCATTTT

D gene: TRBD2
V gene: TRBV10-3
clone size: -
J gene: TRBJ2-2
CDR3 protein: CAISGTSGGELFF
CDR3 DNA: TGTGCCATCAGTGGGACTAGCGGGGGGGAGCTGTTTTTT

D gene: -
V gene: TRBV11-2
clone size: -
J gene: TRBJ1-3
CDR3 protein: CASSLPEISGNTIYF
CDR3 DNA: TGTGCCAGCAGCTTACCAGAAATCTCTGGAAACACCATATATTTT

D gene: -
V gene: TRBV9
clone size: -
J gene: TRBJ2-6
CDR3 protein: CASRGRAVGAGANVLTF
CDR3 DNA: TGTGCCAGCAGAGGTAGGGCAGTGGGAGCAGGGGCCAACGTCCTGACTTTC

D gene: TRBD2
V gene: TRBV7-3
clone size: -
J gene: TRBJ2-3
CDR3 protein: CASSFFGGFTDTQYF
CDR3 DNA: TGTGCCAGCAGCTTCTTCGGGGGGTTCACAGATACGCAGTATTTT

D gene: TRBD1
V gene: TRBV4-2
clone size: -
J gene: TRBJ1-2
CDR3 protein: CASSFRQGGSYTF
CDR3 DNA: TGTGCCAGCAGCTTCCGACAGGGTGGTAGCTACACCTTC

D gene: -
V gene: TRBV11-2
clone size: -
J gene: TRBJ2-7
CDR3 protein: CASSLKGIAEQYF
CDR3 DNA: TGTGCCAGCAGCTTAAAGGGAATCGCCGAGCAGTACTTC

D gene: TRBD1
V gene: TRBV7-6
clone size: -
J gene: TRBJ2-2
CDR3 protein: CASSLGTGLVGELFF
CDR3 DNA: TGTGCCAGCAGCTTAGGGACAGGGTTGGTCGGGGAGCTGTTTTTT

D gene: -
V gene: TRBV5-1
clone size: -
J gene: TRBJ1-3
CDR3 protein: CASSWTSGNTIYF
CDR3 DNA: TGCGCCAGCAGCTGGACCTCTGGAAACACCATATATTTT

D gene: -
V gene: TRBV4-1
clone size: once
J gene: TRBJ2-5
CDR3 protein: CASSQEGRVEETQYF
CDR3 DNA: TGCGCCAGCAGCCAAGAGGGACGGGTGGAAGAGACCCAGTACTTC

D gene: -
V gene: TRBV25-1
clone size: -
J gene: TRBJ1-1
CDR3 protein: CASSEYLPRGQTSFEAFF
CDR3 DNA: TGTGCCAGCAGTGAATACCTGCCCAGGGGCCAGACTTCCTTTGAAGCTTTCTTT

D gene: -
V gene: TRBV13
clone size: -
J gene: TRBJ1-1
CDR3 protein: CASSFTGTEAFF
CDR3 DNA: TGTGCCAGCAGCTTTACGGGGACTGAAGCTTTCTTT

D gene: TRBD1
V gene: TRBV5-1
clone size: -
J gene: TRBJ2-1
CDR3 protein: CASSPTGGAFSYNEQFF
CDR3 DNA: TGCGCCAGCAGCCCTACAGGGGGCGCTTTTTCCTACAATGAGCAGTTCTTC

D gene: TRBD2
V gene: TRBV9
clone size: -
J gene: TRBJ2-1
CDR3 protein: CASSANSGGAGEQFF
CDR3 DNA: TGTGCCAGCAGCGCCAATAGCGGGGGAGCGGGGGAGCAGTTCTTC

D gene: TRBD1
V gene: TRBV4-1
clone size: -
J gene: TRBJ1-5
CDR3 protein: CASSQVGTGGYQPQHF
CDR3 DNA: TGCGCCAGCAGCCAAGTTGGGACAGGAGGTTATCAGCCCCAGCATTTT

D gene: -
V gene: TRBV19
clone size: -
J gene: TRBJ1-5
CDR3 protein: CASKGGDGNQPQHF
CDR3 DNA: TGTGCCAGTAAGGGGGGTGATGGCAATCAGCCCCAGCATTTT

D gene: -
V gene: TRBV19
clone size: -
J gene: TRBJ2-5
CDR3 protein: CASSPGRISDETQYF
CDR3 DNA: TGTGCCAGTAGTCCCGGACGTATAAGTGACGAGACCCAGTACTTC

D gene: -
V gene: TRBV4-3
clone size: -
J gene: TRBJ1-2
CDR3 protein: CASSQENSLRYGYTF
CDR3 DNA: TGCGCCAGCAGCCAAGAAAACAGCTTACGCTATGGCTACACCTTC